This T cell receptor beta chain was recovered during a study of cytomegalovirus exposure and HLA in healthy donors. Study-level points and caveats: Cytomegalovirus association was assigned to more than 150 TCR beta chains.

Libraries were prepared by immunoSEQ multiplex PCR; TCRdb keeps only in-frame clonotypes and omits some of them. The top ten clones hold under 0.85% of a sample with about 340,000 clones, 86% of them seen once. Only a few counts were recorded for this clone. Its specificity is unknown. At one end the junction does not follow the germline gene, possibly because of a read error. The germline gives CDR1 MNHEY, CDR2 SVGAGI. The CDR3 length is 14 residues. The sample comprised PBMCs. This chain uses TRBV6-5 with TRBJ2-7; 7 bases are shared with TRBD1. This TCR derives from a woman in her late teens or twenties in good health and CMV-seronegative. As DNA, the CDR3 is TGTGCCAGCAGTCTCGACAGGGAGTTCTACGGGCAGTACTTC. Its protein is CASSLDREFYGQYF.